The 3 T cell receptor beta chains given below trace back to one sample, sequenced in a study of CDR3 diversity in severe acne. TCRdb analysed the PCR reads with MiXCR anew, one entry per CDR3 protein. This sample has 85,000 to 120,000 distinct CDR3 sequences, with roughly half found just once. Sequencing input: blood. The origin of the receptors is a male donor with acne.

J is TRBJ2-1 and V is TRBV7-2; the D gene is possibly TRBD2 (6 bases). The CDR3 runs 15 residues. With 3 bases removed from V and 3 bases from J, the gap between germline ends came to 12 bases. The germline CDR1 and CDR2 sequences are SGHTA and FQGNSA. CDR3 loop: CASSFGSGSYNEQFF. CDR3 bases: TGTGCCAGCAGCTTTGGTAGCGGAAGCTACAATGAGCAGTTCTTC. The whole variable domain, filled in from reference TRBV7-2 and TRBJ2-1, reads GAGVSQSPSNKVTEKGKDVELRCDPISGHTALYWYRQSLGQGLEFLIYFQGNSAPDKSGLPSDRFSAERTGGSVSTLTIQRTQQEDSAVYLCASSFGSGSYNEQFFGPGTRLTVL.

This clonotype was seen only a few times. The chain couples TRBV10-1 to TRBJ1-6; possible D gene TRBD1, 6 bases. This CDR3 is built from 14 residues. The germline V and J ends were trimmed by 4 bases and 10 bases, with 14 bases remaining between them. The germline V gene encodes CDR1 WNHNN and CDR2 SYGVQD (reference sequence). CDR3 DNA sequence: TGCGCCAGCAGTGCAGGGGAAACGGACTCACCCCTCCACTTT. Its translation is CASSAGETDSPLHF.

At least ten counts were recorded for this clonotype. This could be a read error, since a much larger clone is one nucleotide away. The chain recombines TRBV5-8 with TRBJ2-5, with D unresolved. V lost 4 bases, J lost 5 bases, and 6 bases lay in between. Germline V gene data show CDR1 as SGHTS and CDR2 as YDEGEE. CDR3 length: 11 amino acids. In DNA, the CDR3 is TGTGCCAGCAGCCTAAGGGAGACCCAGTACTTC. It codes for CASSLRETQYF.